This T cell receptor (beta chain) came from a study of PD-1 blockade in classical Hodgkin lymphoma (dated by TCRdb to about 2020). With regard to the full study: Nivolumab dosing was 3 mg/kg intravenously every 2 weeks, continuing until either disease progression or unacceptable toxicity. The study used CyTOF and TCR beta sequencing to define a peripheral blood immune signature of response to PD-1 blockade in classical Hodgkin lymphoma.

The time point label for this specimen denotes: cycle 1 day 1 (C1D1), immediately before nivolumab initiation. Every trial patient had relapsed following autologous stem cell transplantation, and prior brentuximab vedotin exposure was what differed among cohorts A, B and C. The trial cohort comprised fewer than 65 patients with relapsed/refractory classical Hodgkin lymphoma whose best overall responses were complete response, partial response or progressive disease. Single-agent nivolumab was administered to trial patients in the multi-cohort phase II CheckMate 205 trial. Best overall response was determined by an independent review committee according to the 2007 International Working Group response criteria. Trial PBMCs were collected immediately before nivolumab initiation (C1D1) and during therapy at cycle 2 day 1 and cycle 4 day 1. After peripheral blood was drawn into 8 mL Vacutainer Cell Preparation Tubes, PBMCs were isolated by centrifugation and then cryopreserved.

Paper-wide results and their limitations: Baseline TCR diversity was reported as lower in newly diagnosed patients than in healthy donors, and lower still in relapsed/refractory patients. Trial patients achieving complete response had baseline diversity similar to newly diagnosed patients, whereas partial responders and progressors had significantly lower diversity. Only a single clinical trial cohort was studied, and what caused the repertoire differences, possibly disease activity or prior therapy, remained undefined. A significant rise by C4D1 was seen in CD4+ but not CD8+ TCR diversity (p=0.0027 vs p=0.16), with the rise being most apparent in complete responders (p=0.02). Diversity was lower in patients who began nivolumab less than 1 year after ASCT, so these patients were left out of later analyses to avoid confounding by immune reconstitution.

Relative to germline, V is 2 bases shorter and J is 7 bases shorter, with 15 bases between their ends. The CDR3 numbers 15 residues from cysteine through phenylalanine. Just CDR3 DNA is preserved here, 45 bases in frame from base 1. The germline V gene supplies CDR1 SNHLY and CDR2 FYNNEI. The Qiagen DNeasy kit was used to extract genomic DNA both from unsorted PBMCs and from the negatively selected CD4+ and CD8+ fractions. TCR beta CDR3 regions were amplified by immunoSEQ multiplex PCR using primers annealing to V and J segments. A synthetic immune receptor repertoire was used to minimize amplification bias, and remaining bias was computationally removed after sequencing. On the study's bioinformatics: Repertoire diversity was quantified as the Shannon entropy index using custom Python scripts. The unsorted, CD4+ and CD8+ repertoires were each analyzed separately, with the exception of combined analyses, where CD4+ and CD8+ sequences were merged in silico. A clone counted as expanded when the clone's frequency after treatment rose at least 2-fold relative to C1D1, and clones undetected at baseline were given a pseudocount of 0.5. Singleton clones were defined as clones with 0 or 1 copy at C1D1, and non-singleton clones were defined as clones with 2 or more copies. Clones expanded in unsorted samples were annotated as CD4+, CD8+ or unknown by matching protein sequences in sorted samples from the same patient. Wilcoxon tests on paired samples were used to test changes in diversity from C1D1 to C4D1. TCRdb limited this immuneACCESS table to in-frame rearrangements with V and J called. A share of clones is missing; checked studies link under half to unresolved V genes, and the rest is unexplained. That table gives V, J and clone size, and the DNA gave D and trimming. Recorded for this sample are approximately 41,000 clones; roughly 78% of them occurred a single time. The ten biggest clones cover about an eighth of the sample.

Details on this clone: No antigen is known for it. No base-level quality is on record; no much larger clone is a single base apart.

This TCR came from a human donor with classical Hodgkin lymphoma. This material consisted of peripheral blood mononuclear cells (PBMCs), taken at baseline. The receptor chain draws on TRBV2 and TRBJ1-5, and perhaps TRBD1 as D gene, on 5 matching bases. The bases are TGTGCCAGCAGTGAACGGCCTTGGGGCGACCAGCCCCAGCATTTT. It translates to CASSERPWGDQPQHF.